A selection of T cell receptor beta chains follows, all from one sample in a study of CD8+ T cells in alopecia areata. Using immunoSEQ multiplex PCR, the repertoire was profiled, and TCRdb retains in-frame clones only, with some absent. Among 110,000 or so clones listed, 55% to 60% were seen once. Material: CD4+ T cells sorted from blood, obtained at week 24, from a patient treated with tofacitinib. The receptors here all came from a human donor with alopecia areata. Both conserved end residues are part of each CDR3. D genes are given only for firm matches. Size values are once, few and many counts, or a class for expanded clones, and some rows have none.

d_call: TRBD1; v_call: TRBV29-1; clone_size: few; j_call: TRBJ2-2; cdr3_aa: CSVPLSGQSTGELFF; cdr3_nt: TGCAGCGTACCTCTTTCGGGACAGAGCACCGGGGAGCTGTTTTTT
d_call: -; v_call: TRBV5-6; clone_size: few; j_call: TRBJ2-1; cdr3_aa: CASSFIDEQFF; cdr3_nt: TGTGCCAGCAGCTTTATTGATGAGCAGTTCTTC
d_call: TRBD1; v_call: TRBV11-2; clone_size: -; j_call: TRBJ2-7; cdr3_aa: CASSRRQGSYEQYF; cdr3_nt: TGTGCCAGCAGCCGCCGACAGGGCAGCTACGAGCAGTACTTC
d_call: -; v_call: TRBV29-1; clone_size: -; j_call: TRBJ1-5; cdr3_aa: CSVVEKGYSNQPQHF; cdr3_nt: TGCAGCGTTGTAGAGAAGGGCTATAGCAATCAGCCCCAGCATTTT
d_call: TRBD1; v_call: TRBV10-3; clone_size: -; j_call: TRBJ1-5; cdr3_aa: CAISGGTGDQPQHF; cdr3_nt: TGTGCCATCAGTGGTGGGACAGGCGATCAGCCCCAGCATTTT
d_call: TRBD1; v_call: TRBV30; clone_size: few; j_call: TRBJ2-7; cdr3_aa: CAWSTNGQASYEQYF; cdr3_nt: TGTGCCTGGAGTACGAACGGACAGGCTTCCTACGAGCAGTACTTC
d_call: -; v_call: TRBV5-4; clone_size: -; j_call: TRBJ1-1; cdr3_aa: CASSLDRVTEAFF; cdr3_nt: TGTGCCAGCAGCTTGGACAGGGTGACTGAAGCTTTCTTT
d_call: TRBD2; v_call: TRBV2; clone_size: -; j_call: TRBJ2-3; cdr3_aa: CASSPGLAATDTQYF; cdr3_nt: TGTGCCAGCAGCCCCGGACTAGCGGCCACAGATACGCAGTATTTT
d_call: -; v_call: TRBV29-1; clone_size: few; j_call: TRBJ2-3; cdr3_aa: CSVAVTRADTQYF; cdr3_nt: TGCAGCGTTGCGGTGACTAGGGCGGATACGCAGTATTTT
d_call: -; v_call: TRBV4-3; clone_size: -; j_call: TRBJ1-1; cdr3_aa: CASSRGGGTEAFF; cdr3_nt: TGCGCCAGCAGCCGGGGGGGCGGCACTGAAGCTTTCTTT
d_call: -; v_call: TRBV5-4; clone_size: -; j_call: TRBJ2-5; cdr3_aa: CASSLVGGQETQYF; cdr3_nt: TGTGCCAGCAGCTTGGTTGGGGGCCAAGAGACCCAGTACTTC
d_call: -; v_call: TRBV7-2; clone_size: -; j_call: TRBJ1-2; cdr3_aa: CASSPNDGQIGGYTF; cdr3_nt: TGTGCCAGCAGCCCGAACGATGGACAGATCGGTGGCTACACCTTC
d_call: -; v_call: TRBV4-1; clone_size: -; j_call: TRBJ2-3; cdr3_aa: CASRLDLKGHTDTQYF; cdr3_nt: TGCGCCAGCAGGTTGGACCTAAAGGGCCACACAGATACGCAGTATTTT
d_call: TRBD1; v_call: TRBV7-2; clone_size: -; j_call: TRBJ1-1; cdr3_aa: CASSLLGTGAIPTF; cdr3_nt: TGTGCCAGCAGCTTGCTTGGGACAGGAGCAATACCGACCTTT
d_call: -; v_call: TRBV4-1; clone_size: -; j_call: TRBJ2-5; cdr3_aa: CASSQDNRDYQETQYF; cdr3_nt: TGCGCCAGCAGCCAAGACAACAGGGACTACCAAGAGACCCAGTACTTC
d_call: -; v_call: TRBV10-3; clone_size: -; j_call: TRBJ2-1; cdr3_aa: CAISEGASSNEQFF; cdr3_nt: TGTGCCATCAGTGAGGGAGCTAGCTCTAATGAGCAGTTCTTC
d_call: TRBD1; v_call: TRBV2; clone_size: once; j_call: TRBJ2-5; cdr3_aa: CASSSTGQGETQYF; cdr3_nt: TGTGCCAGCAGCTCGACAGGGCAGGGAGAGACCCAGTACTTC
d_call: -; v_call: TRBV6-5; clone_size: -; j_call: TRBJ1-2; cdr3_aa: CASRRDPNYGYTF; cdr3_nt: TGTGCCAGCCGCCGGGACCCCAACTATGGCTACACCTTC
d_call: -; v_call: TRBV13; clone_size: -; j_call: TRBJ1-2; cdr3_aa: CASSRKPSGVGYTF; cdr3_nt: TGTGCCAGCAGCCGTAAACCATCGGGGGTTGGCTACACCTTC
d_call: -; v_call: TRBV29-1; clone_size: -; j_call: TRBJ2-3; cdr3_aa: CSVEVLGTDTQYF; cdr3_nt: TGCAGCGTTGAGGTCCTAGGAACAGATACGCAGTATTTT
d_call: TRBD1; v_call: TRBV2; clone_size: -; j_call: TRBJ1-5; cdr3_aa: CASSGDRGGNQPQHF; cdr3_nt: TGTGCCAGCAGTGGGGACAGGGGTGGCAATCAGCCCCAGCATTTT
d_call: -; v_call: TRBV14; clone_size: few; j_call: TRBJ2-3; cdr3_aa: CASSHTDTQYF; cdr3_nt: TGTGCCAGCAGCCACACAGATACGCAGTATTTT
d_call: -; v_call: TRBV7-2; clone_size: -; j_call: TRBJ2-7; cdr3_aa: CASSESSYEQYF; cdr3_nt: TGTGCCAGCAGCGAGAGCTCCTACGAGCAGTACTTC
d_call: -; v_call: TRBV27; clone_size: -; j_call: TRBJ1-3; cdr3_aa: CASSGIASGNTIYF; cdr3_nt: TGTGCCAGCAGTGGGATTGCCTCTGGAAACACCATATATTTT
d_call: -; v_call: TRBV30; clone_size: -; j_call: TRBJ1-5; cdr3_aa: CAWNTGINQPQHF; cdr3_nt: TGTGCCTGGAATACAGGCATCAATCAGCCCCAGCATTTT
d_call: -; v_call: TRBV18; clone_size: -; j_call: TRBJ2-3; cdr3_aa: CASSQVGGPSTDTQYF; cdr3_nt: TGTGCCAGCTCTCAAGTCGGGGGGCCAAGCACAGATACGCAGTATTTT
d_call: TRBD1; v_call: TRBV5-4; clone_size: -; j_call: TRBJ1-1; cdr3_aa: CAIGTARVNTEAFF; cdr3_nt: TGTGCCATCGGGACAGCGAGGGTCAACACTGAAGCTTTCTTT
d_call: TRBD1; v_call: TRBV5-6; clone_size: -; j_call: TRBJ1-6; cdr3_aa: CASSLPGQGGMSPLHF; cdr3_nt: TGTGCCAGCAGCTTACCCGGACAGGGAGGAATGTCACCCCTCCACTTT
d_call: -; v_call: TRBV30; clone_size: -; j_call: TRBJ2-1; cdr3_aa: CAWVRFGYNEQFF; cdr3_nt: TGTGCCTGGGTCCGCTTTGGGTACAATGAGCAGTTCTTC
d_call: -; v_call: TRBV30; clone_size: -; j_call: TRBJ1-1; cdr3_aa: CAWSPGQRTNTEAFF; cdr3_nt: TGTGCCTGGAGTCCCGGACAGAGAACGAACACTGAAGCTTTCTTT
d_call: -; v_call: TRBV30; clone_size: -; j_call: TRBJ1-1; cdr3_aa: CAWRNTEAFF; cdr3_nt: TGTGCCTGGCGGAATACTGAAGCTTTCTTT
d_call: TRBD1; v_call: TRBV5-1; clone_size: -; j_call: TRBJ2-5; cdr3_aa: CASSYGQGQETQYF; cdr3_nt: TGCGCCAGCAGCTATGGACAGGGACAAGAGACCCAGTACTTC
d_call: -; v_call: TRBV7-9; clone_size: few; j_call: TRBJ2-3; cdr3_aa: CASSQTIGVTDTQYF; cdr3_nt: TGTGCCAGCAGCCAGACGATTGGAGTCACAGATACGCAGTATTTT
d_call: -; v_call: TRBV9; clone_size: -; j_call: TRBJ1-5; cdr3_aa: CASSVGGFSNQPQHF; cdr3_nt: TGTGCCAGCAGCGTCGGAGGATTTAGCAATCAGCCCCAGCATTTT
d_call: TRBD1; v_call: TRBV29-1; clone_size: few; j_call: TRBJ2-3; cdr3_aa: CSVRTGAADTQYF; cdr3_nt: TGCAGCGTGCGGACAGGGGCGGCAGATACGCAGTATTTT
d_call: TRBD1; v_call: TRBV7-9; clone_size: -; j_call: TRBJ2-2; cdr3_aa: CASSFYWDSPNTGELFF; cdr3_nt: TGTGCCAGCAGCTTTTATTGGGACAGCCCGAACACCGGGGAGCTGTTTTTT
d_call: -; v_call: TRBV2; clone_size: -; j_call: TRBJ2-1; cdr3_aa: CAVRNFSYNEQFF; cdr3_nt: TGTGCCGTGCGTAACTTCTCCTACAATGAGCAGTTCTTC
d_call: TRBD1; v_call: TRBV5-4; clone_size: -; j_call: TRBJ2-5; cdr3_aa: CASSLGQGAGEETQYF; cdr3_nt: TGTGCCAGCAGCTTGGGACAGGGGGCAGGAGAGGAGACCCAGTACTTC
d_call: -; v_call: TRBV20-1; clone_size: few; j_call: TRBJ2-7; cdr3_aa: CSAAQVSEQYF; cdr3_nt: TGCAGTGCTGCACAGGTCTCCGAGCAGTACTTC
d_call: -; v_call: TRBV28; clone_size: -; j_call: TRBJ1-2; cdr3_aa: CASSLQGYGYTF; cdr3_nt: TGTGCCAGCAGTTTACAGGGTTACGGCTACACCTTC
d_call: -; v_call: TRBV9; clone_size: -; j_call: TRBJ2-3; cdr3_aa: CASSVADGWDTDTQYF; cdr3_nt: TGTGCCAGCAGCGTAGCTGACGGTTGGGACACAGATACGCAGTATTTT
d_call: TRBD1; v_call: TRBV5-1; clone_size: -; j_call: TRBJ2-2; cdr3_aa: CASSPDRLPGELFF; cdr3_nt: TGCGCCAGCAGCCCGGACAGGCTACCCGGGGAGCTGTTTTTT
d_call: -; v_call: TRBV5-8; clone_size: few; j_call: TRBJ1-1; cdr3_aa: CASSLEVGVTEAFF; cdr3_nt: TGTGCCAGCAGCTTGGAGGTAGGGGTGACTGAAGCTTTCTTT
d_call: -; v_call: TRBV29-1; clone_size: few; j_call: TRBJ2-7; cdr3_aa: CSAADVGAPSLEQYF; cdr3_nt: TGCAGCGCCGCGGACGTGGGGGCCCCGTCCTTGGAGCAGTACTTC
d_call: -; v_call: TRBV23-1; clone_size: once; j_call: TRBJ2-7; cdr3_aa: CASSYTGDTQGEQYF; cdr3_nt: TGCGCCAGCAGTTACACGGGGGACACCCAGGGCGAGCAGTACTTC
d_call: -; v_call: TRBV30; clone_size: -; j_call: TRBJ2-7; cdr3_aa: CACLGVQYEQYF; cdr3_nt: TGTGCCTGTCTCGGGGTACAGTACGAGCAGTACTTC
d_call: -; v_call: TRBV5-5; clone_size: -; j_call: TRBJ2-3; cdr3_aa: CASSPPGPTDTQYF; cdr3_nt: TGTGCCAGCAGCCCGCCGGGCCCCACAGATACGCAGTATTTT
d_call: -; v_call: TRBV7-9; clone_size: -; j_call: TRBJ1-1; cdr3_aa: CASSLSQNTEAFF; cdr3_nt: TGTGCCAGCAGCTTAAGTCAGAACACTGAAGCTTTCTTT
d_call: -; v_call: TRBV20-1; clone_size: few; j_call: TRBJ2-5; cdr3_aa: CSASGETQYF; cdr3_nt: TGCAGTGCTAGTGGAGAGACCCAGTACTTC
d_call: -; v_call: TRBV18; clone_size: -; j_call: TRBJ1-1; cdr3_aa: CASSQATMNTEAFF; cdr3_nt: TGTGCCAGCTCACAGGCTACCATGAACACTGAAGCTTTCTTT
d_call: -; v_call: TRBV5-1; clone_size: -; j_call: TRBJ2-6; cdr3_aa: CASSSPSLVTGANVLTF; cdr3_nt: TGCGCCAGCAGCTCCCCAAGTCTGGTTACTGGGGCCAACGTCCTGACTTTC
d_call: -; v_call: TRBV29-1; clone_size: -; j_call: TRBJ2-3; cdr3_aa: CSVWATSTDTQYF; cdr3_nt: TGCAGCGTTTGGGCCACCAGCACAGATACGCAGTATTTT
d_call: TRBD1; v_call: TRBV6-1; clone_size: -; j_call: TRBJ1-1; cdr3_aa: CASGPGQGTRVFF; cdr3_nt: TGTGCCAGCGGTCCGGGACAGGGGACACGGGTTTTCTTT
d_call: -; v_call: TRBV7-2; clone_size: few; j_call: TRBJ1-2; cdr3_aa: CASSLEQQPNYGYTF; cdr3_nt: TGTGCCAGCAGCTTAGAACAGCAACCTAACTATGGCTACACCTTC
d_call: -; v_call: TRBV5-1; clone_size: -; j_call: TRBJ1-5; cdr3_aa: CASSLEGGQPQHF; cdr3_nt: TGCGCCAGCAGCTTGGAAGGGGGGCAGCCCCAGCATTTT
d_call: TRBD1; v_call: TRBV2; clone_size: -; j_call: TRBJ2-2; cdr3_aa: CASRGQGNTGELFF; cdr3_nt: TGTGCCAGCAGGGGACAGGGGAACACCGGGGAGCTGTTTTTT
d_call: -; v_call: TRBV9; clone_size: -; j_call: TRBJ1-2; cdr3_aa: CASSVGPRGGYTF; cdr3_nt: TGTGCCAGCAGCGTAGGGCCGAGGGGTGGCTACACCTTC